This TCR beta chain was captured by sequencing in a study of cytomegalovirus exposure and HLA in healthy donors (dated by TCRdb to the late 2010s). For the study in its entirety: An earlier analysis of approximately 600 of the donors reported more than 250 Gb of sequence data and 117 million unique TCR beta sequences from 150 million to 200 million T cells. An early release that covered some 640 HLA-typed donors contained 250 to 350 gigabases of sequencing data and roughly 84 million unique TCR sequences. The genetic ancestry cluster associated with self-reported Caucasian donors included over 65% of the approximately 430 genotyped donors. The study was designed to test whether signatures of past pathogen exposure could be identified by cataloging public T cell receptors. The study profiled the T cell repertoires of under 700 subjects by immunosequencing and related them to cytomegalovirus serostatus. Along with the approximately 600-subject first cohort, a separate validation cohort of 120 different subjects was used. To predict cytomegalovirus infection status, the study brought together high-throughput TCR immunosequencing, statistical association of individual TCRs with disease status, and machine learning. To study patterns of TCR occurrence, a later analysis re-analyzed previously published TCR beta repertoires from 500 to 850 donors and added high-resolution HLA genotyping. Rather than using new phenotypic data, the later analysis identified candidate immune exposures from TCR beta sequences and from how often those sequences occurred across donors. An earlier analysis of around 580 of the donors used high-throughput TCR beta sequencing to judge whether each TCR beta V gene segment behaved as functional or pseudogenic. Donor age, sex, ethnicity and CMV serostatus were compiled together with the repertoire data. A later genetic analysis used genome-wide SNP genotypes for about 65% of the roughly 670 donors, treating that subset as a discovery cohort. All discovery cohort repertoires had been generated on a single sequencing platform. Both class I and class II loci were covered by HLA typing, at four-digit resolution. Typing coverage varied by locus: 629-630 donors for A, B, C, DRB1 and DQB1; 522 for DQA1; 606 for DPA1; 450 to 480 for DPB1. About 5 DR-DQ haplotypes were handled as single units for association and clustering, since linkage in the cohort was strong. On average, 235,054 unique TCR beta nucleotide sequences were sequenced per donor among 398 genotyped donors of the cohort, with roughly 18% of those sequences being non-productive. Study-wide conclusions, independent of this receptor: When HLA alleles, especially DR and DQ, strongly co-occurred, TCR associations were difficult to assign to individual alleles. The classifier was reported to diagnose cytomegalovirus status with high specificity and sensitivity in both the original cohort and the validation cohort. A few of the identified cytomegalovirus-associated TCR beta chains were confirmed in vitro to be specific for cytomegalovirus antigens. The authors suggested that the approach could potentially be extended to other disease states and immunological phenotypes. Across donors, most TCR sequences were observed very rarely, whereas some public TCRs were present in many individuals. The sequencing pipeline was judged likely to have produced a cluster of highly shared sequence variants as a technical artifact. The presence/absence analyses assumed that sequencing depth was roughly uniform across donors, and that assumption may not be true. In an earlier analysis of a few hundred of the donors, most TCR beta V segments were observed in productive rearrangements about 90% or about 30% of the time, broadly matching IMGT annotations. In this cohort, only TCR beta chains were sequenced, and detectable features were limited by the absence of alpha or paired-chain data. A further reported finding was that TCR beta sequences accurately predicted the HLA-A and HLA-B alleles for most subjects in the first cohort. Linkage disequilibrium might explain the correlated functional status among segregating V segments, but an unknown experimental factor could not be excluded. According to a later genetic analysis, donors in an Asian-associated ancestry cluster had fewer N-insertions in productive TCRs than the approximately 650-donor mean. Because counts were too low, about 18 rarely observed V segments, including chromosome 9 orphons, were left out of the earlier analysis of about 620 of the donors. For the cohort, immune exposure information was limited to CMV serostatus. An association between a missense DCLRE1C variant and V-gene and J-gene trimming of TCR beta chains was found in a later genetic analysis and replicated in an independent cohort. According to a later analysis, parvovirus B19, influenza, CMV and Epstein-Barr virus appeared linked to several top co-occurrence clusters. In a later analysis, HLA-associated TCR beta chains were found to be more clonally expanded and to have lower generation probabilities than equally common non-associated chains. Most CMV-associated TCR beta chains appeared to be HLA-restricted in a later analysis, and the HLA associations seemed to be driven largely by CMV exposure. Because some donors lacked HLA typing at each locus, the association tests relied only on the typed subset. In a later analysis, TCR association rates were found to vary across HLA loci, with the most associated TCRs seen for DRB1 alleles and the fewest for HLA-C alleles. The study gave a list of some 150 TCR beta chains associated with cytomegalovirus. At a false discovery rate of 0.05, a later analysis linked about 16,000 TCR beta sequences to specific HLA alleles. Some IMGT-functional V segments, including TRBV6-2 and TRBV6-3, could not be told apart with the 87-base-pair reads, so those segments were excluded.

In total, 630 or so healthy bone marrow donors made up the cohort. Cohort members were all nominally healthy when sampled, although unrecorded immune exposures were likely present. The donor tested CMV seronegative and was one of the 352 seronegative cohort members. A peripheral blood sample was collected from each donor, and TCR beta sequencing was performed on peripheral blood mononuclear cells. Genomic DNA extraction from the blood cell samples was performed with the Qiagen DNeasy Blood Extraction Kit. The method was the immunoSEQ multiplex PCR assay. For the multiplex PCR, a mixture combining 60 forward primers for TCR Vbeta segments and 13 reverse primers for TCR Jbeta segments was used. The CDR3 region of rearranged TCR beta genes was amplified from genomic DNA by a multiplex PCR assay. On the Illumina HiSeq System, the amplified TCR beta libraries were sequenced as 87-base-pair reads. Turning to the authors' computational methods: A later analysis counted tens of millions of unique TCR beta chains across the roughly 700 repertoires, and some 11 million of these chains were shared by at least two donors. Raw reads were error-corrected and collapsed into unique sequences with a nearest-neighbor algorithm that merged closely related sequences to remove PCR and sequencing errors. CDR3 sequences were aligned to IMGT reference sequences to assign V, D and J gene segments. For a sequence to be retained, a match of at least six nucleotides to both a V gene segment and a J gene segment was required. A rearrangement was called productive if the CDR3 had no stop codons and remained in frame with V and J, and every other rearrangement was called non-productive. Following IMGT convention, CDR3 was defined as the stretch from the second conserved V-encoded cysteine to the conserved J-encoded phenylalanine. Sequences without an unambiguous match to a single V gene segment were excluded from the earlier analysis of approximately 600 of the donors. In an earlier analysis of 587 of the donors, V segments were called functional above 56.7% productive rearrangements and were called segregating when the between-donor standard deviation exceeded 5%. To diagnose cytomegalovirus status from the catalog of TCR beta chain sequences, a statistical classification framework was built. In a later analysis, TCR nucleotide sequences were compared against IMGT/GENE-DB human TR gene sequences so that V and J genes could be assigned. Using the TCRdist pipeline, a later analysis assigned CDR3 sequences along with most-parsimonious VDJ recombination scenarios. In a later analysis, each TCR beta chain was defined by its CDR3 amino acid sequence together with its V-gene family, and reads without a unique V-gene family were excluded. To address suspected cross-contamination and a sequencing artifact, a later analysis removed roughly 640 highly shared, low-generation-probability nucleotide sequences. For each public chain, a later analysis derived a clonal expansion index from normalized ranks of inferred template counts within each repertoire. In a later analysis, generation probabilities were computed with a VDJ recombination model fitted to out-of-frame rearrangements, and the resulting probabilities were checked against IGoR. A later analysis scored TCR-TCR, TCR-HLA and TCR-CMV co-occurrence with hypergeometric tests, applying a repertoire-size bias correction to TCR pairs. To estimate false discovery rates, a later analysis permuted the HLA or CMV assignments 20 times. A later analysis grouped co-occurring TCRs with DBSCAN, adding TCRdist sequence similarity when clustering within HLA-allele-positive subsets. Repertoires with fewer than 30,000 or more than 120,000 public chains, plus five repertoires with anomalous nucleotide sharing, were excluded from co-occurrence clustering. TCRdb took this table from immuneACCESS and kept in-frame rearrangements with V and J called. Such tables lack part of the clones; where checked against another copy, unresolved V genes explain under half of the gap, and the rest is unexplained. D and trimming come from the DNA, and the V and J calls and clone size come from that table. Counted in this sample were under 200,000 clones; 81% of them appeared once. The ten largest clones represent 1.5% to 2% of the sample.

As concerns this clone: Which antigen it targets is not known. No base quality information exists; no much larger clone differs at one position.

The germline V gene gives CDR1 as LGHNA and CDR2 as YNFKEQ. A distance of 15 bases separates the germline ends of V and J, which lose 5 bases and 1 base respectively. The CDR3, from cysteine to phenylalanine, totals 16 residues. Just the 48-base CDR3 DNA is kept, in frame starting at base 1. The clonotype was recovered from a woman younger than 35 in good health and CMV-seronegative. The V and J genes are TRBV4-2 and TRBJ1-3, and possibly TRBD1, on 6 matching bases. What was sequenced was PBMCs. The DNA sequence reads TGTGCCAGCAGCGCAGGGGAGGGGGGGTCTGGAAACACCATATATTTT. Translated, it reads CASSAGEGGSGNTIYF.